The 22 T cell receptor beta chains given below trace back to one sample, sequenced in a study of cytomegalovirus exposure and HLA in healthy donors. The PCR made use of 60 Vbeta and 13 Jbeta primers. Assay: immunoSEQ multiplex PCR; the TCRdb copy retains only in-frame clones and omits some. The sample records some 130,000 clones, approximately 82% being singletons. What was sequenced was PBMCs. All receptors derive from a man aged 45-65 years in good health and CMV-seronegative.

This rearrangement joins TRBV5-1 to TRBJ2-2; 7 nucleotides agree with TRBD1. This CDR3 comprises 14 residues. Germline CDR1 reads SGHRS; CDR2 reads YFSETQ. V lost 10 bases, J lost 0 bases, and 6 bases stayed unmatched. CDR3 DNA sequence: TGCGCCTCGTCCGGGACAGCGAACACCGGGGAGCTGTTTTTT. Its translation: CASSGTANTGELFF. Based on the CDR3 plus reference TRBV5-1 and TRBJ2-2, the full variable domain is KAGVTQTPRYLIKTRGQQVTLSCSPISGHRSVSWYQQTPGQGLQFLFEYFSETQRNKGNFPGRFSGRQFSNSRSEMNVSTLELGDSALYLCASSGTANTGELFFGEGSRLTVL.

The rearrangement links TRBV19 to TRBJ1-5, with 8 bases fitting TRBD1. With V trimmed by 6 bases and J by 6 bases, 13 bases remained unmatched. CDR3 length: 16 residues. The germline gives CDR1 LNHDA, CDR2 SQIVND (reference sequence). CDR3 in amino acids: CASSPWGQGAGQPQHF. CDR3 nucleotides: TGTGCCAGTAGCCCATGGGGGCAGGGGGCCGGTCAGCCCCAGCATTTT.

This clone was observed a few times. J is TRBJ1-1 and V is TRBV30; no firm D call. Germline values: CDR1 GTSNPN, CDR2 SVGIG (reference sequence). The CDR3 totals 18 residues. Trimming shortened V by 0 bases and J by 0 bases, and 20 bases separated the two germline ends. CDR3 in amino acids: CAWSVGFSGSTMNTEAFF. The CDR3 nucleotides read TGTGCCTGGAGTGTAGGTTTCTCCGGCTCAACTATGAACACTGAAGCTTTCTTT.

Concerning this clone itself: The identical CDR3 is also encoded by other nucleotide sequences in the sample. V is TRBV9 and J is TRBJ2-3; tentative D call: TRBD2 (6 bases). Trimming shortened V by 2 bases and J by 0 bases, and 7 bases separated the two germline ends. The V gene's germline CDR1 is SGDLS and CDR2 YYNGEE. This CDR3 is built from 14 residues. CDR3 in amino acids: CASSVSGSTDTQYF. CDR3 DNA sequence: TGTGCCAGCAGCGTGAGCGGGAGCACAGATACGCAGTATTTT.

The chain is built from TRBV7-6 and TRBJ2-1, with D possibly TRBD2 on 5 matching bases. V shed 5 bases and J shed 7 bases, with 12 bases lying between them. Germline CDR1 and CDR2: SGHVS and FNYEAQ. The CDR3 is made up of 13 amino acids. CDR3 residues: CASSASTGNEQFF. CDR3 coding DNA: TGTGCCAGCAGCGCCAGTACGGGGAATGAGCAGTTCTTC. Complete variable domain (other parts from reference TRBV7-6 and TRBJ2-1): GAGVSQSPRYKVTKRGQDVALRCDPISGHVSLYWYRQALGQGPEFLTYFNYEAQQDKSGLPNDRFSAERPEGSISTLTIQRTEQRDSAMYRCASSASTGNEQFFGPGTRLTVL.

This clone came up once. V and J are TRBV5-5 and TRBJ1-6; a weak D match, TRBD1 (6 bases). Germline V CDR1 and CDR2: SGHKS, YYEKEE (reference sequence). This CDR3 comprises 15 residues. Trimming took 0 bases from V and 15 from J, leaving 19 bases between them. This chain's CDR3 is CASSLGDTGNSGLHF. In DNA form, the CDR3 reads TGTGCCAGCAGCTTGGGGGACACCGGAAACTCGGGCCTCCACTTT. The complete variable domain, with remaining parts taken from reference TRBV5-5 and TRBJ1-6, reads DAGVTQSPTHLIKTRGQQVTLRCSPISGHKSVSWYQQVLGQGPQFIFQYYEKEERGRGNFPDRFSARQFPNYSSELNVNALLLGDSALYLCASSLGDTGNSGLHFGNGTRLTVT.

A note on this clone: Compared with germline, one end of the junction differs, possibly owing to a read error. CDR3 residues: CASSQGRGGSNNEQFF. CDR3 coding DNA: TGCGCCAGCAGCCAAGGGCGCGGGGGCTCCAACAATGAGCAGTTCTTC. The rearrangement links TRBV4-1 to TRBJ2-1; perhaps TRBD2 as D (7 bases). This CDR3 comprises 16 residues. Germline CDR1 reads MGHRA; CDR2 reads YSYEKL.

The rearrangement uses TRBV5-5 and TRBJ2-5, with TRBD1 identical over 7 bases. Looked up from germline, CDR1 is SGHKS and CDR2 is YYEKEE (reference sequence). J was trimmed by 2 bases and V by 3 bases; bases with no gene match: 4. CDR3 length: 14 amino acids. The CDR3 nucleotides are TGTGCCAGCAGCTCCCCAGGGGGACAAGAGACCCAGTACTTC. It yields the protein CASSSPGGQETQYF.

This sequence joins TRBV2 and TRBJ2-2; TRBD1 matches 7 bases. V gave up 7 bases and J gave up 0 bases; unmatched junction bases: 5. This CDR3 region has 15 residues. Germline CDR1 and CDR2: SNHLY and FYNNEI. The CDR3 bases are TGTGCCAGCACCGGGACAGTCGCGAACACCGGGGAGCTGTTTTTT. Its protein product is CASTGTVANTGELFF.

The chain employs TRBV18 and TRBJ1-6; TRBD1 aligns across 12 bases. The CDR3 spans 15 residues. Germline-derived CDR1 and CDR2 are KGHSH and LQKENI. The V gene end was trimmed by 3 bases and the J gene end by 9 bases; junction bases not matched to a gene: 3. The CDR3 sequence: CASSPGTGGFSPLHF. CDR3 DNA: TGTGCCAGCTCACCCGGGACAGGGGGCTTTTCACCCCTCCACTTT.

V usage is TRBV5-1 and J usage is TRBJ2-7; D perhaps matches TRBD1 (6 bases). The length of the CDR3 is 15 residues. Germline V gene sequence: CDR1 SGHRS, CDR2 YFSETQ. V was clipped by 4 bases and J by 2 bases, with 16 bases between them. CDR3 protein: CASSSGQQGTYEQYF. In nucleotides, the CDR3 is TGCGCCAGCAGCAGCGGACAGCAGGGGACCTACGAGCAGTACTTC. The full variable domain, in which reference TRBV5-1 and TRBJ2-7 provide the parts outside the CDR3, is KAGVTQTPRYLIKTRGQQVTLSCSPISGHRSVSWYQQTPGQGLQFLFEYFSETQRNKGNFPGRFSGRQFSNSRSEMNVSTLELGDSALYLCASSSGQQGTYEQYFGPGTRLTVT.

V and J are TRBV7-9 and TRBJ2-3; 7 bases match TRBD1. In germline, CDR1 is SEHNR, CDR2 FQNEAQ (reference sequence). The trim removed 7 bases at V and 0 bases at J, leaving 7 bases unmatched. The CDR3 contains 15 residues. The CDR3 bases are TGTGCCAGCACCCCGTTGACAGGGAGCACAGATACGCAGTATTTT. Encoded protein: CASTPLTGSTDTQYF.

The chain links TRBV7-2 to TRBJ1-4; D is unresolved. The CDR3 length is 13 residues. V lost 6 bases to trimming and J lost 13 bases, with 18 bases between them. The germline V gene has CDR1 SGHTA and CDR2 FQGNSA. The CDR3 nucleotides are TGTGCCAGCAGTCTCCGCACTTTCGGTACACTGTTTTTT. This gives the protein CASSLRTFGTLFF.

Written as DNA, the CDR3 is TGTGCAAGTCGCCCCACAGGGAAGAGGGCTGAAGCTTTCTTT. Translated: CASRPTGKRAEAFF. V usage is TRBV12-2 and J usage is TRBJ1-1; the table's D call, TRBD1, was not checked against the DNA. TRBV12-2 is described as a pseudogene. This CDR3 is built from 14 residues.

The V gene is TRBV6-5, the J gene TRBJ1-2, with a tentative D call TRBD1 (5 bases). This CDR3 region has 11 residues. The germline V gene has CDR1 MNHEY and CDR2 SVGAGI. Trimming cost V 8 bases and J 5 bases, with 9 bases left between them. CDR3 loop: CASHAGYGYTF. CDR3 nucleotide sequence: TGTGCCAGCCACGCAGGGTATGGCTACACCTTC.

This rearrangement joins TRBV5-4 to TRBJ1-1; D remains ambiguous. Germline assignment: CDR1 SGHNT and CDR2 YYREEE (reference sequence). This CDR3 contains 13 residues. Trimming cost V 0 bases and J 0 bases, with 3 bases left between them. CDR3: CASSLDMNTEAFF. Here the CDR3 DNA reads TGTGCCAGCAGCTTGGATATGAACACTGAAGCTTTCTTT.

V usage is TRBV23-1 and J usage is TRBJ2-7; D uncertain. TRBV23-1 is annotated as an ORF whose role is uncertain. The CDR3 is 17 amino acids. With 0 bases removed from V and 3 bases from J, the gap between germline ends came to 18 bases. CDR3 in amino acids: CASSQSMGRLTYYEQYF. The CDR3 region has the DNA TGCGCCAGCAGTCAATCGATGGGTCGACTTACATACTACGAGCAGTACTTC.

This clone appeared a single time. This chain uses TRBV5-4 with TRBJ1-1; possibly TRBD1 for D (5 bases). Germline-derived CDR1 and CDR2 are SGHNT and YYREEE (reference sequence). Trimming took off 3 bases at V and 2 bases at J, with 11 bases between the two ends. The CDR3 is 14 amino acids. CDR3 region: CASSSTGYNTEAFF. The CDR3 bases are TGTGCCAGCAGCTCAACAGGCTATAACACTGAAGCTTTCTTT.

The CDR3, as DNA: TGCGCCAGCAGCCCACTCCGACTAGCGGGGGGGCCAAAGGTTGATACGCAGTATTTT. Its translation is CASSPLRLAGGPKVDTQYF. The chain links TRBV4-1 to TRBJ2-3, with 14 bases aligning to TRBD2. The CDR3 loop spans 19 amino acids. V trimming: 4 bases; J trimming: 6 bases; junction bases outside the gene matches: 15. Germline values: CDR1 MGHRA, CDR2 YSYEKL.

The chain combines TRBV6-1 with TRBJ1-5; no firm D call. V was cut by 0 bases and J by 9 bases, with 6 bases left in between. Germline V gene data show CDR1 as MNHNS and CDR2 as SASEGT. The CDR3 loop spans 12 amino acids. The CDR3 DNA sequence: TGTGCCAGCAGTGAAGCTCGCGGGCCCCAGCATTTT. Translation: CASSEARGPQHF.

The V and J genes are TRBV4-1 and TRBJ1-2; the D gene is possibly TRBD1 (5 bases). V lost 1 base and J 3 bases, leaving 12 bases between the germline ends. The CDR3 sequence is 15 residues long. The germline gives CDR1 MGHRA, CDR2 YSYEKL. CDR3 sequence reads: CASSQVGRADYGYTF. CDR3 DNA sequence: TGCGCCAGCAGCCAAGTAGGCAGGGCAGACTATGGCTACACCTTC.

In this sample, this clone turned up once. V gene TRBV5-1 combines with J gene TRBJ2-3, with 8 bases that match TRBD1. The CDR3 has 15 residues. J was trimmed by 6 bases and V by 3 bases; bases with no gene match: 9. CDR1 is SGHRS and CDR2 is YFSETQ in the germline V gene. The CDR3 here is CASSSGQGVADTQYF. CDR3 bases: TGCGCCAGCAGCTCCGGACAGGGAGTGGCGGATACGCAGTATTTT.